Listed here are 18 T cell receptor beta chains from one sample, sequenced in a study of blood T cells in healthy people across ages (dated by TCRdb to about 2015). The library was obtained by 5' RACE. Sequencing was carried out with an Illumina HiSeq 2500. A second PCR of roughly 7 to 11 cycles was performed with a sample-barcoded 5' primer and a J-beta primer mix. Using fastp trimming at Q25 and MiXCR clonotype assembly, TCRdb reanalyzed the public sequencing data and kept in-frame beta chains. Each CDR3 protein gets just one entry, which takes the most common genes and DNA from the rows behind it. For this sample there are about 780,000 distinct CDR3 sequences; more than 35% appear just once. The ten largest clones add up to about a sixth of the sample. The sequenced material came from blood. The receptors were gathered from a man older than 75 in good health.

The rearrangement joins TRBV29-1 to TRBJ2-3; the match to TRBD1 covers 8 bases. The germline V gene encodes CDR1 SQVTM and CDR2 ANQGSEA. This CDR3 spans 15 amino acids. V lost 6 bases to trimming and J lost 0 bases; unmatched junction nucleotides: 8. Written as DNA, the CDR3 is TGCAGCGTAGGTGGACAGGGACCTAGCACAGATACGCAGTATTTT. Protein sequence: CSVGGQGPSTDTQYF.

V usage is TRBV20-1 and J usage is TRBJ1-2; possible D gene TRBD1, 5 bases. The CDR3 length is 13 residues. The germline V gene encodes CDR1 DFQATT and CDR2 SNEGSKA (reference sequence). V dropped 2 bases and J dropped 8 bases, with 15 bases sitting between them. DNA for the CDR3: TGCAGTGCTAGACTACCTTTGGAGGGGGGCTACACCTTC. Protein: CSARLPLEGGYTF.

V is TRBV3-1 and J is TRBJ2-6; 8 bases map to TRBD1. Germline assignment: CDR1 LGHDT and CDR2 YNNKEL (reference sequence). The CDR3 is 19 residues long. The V segment lost 0 bases and the J segment 3 bases; nucleotides outside the gene matches: 10. In nucleotides, the CDR3 is TGTGCCAGCAGCCAAGATCTGGGCAGGGGGCAAGATGGGGCCAACGTCCTGACTTTC. The encoded protein is CASSQDLGRGQDGANVLTF.

The chain has TRBV20-1 and TRBJ1-2; 8 bases are a match to TRBD1. Per germline, CDR1 DFQATT and CDR2 SNEGSKA (reference sequence). With 1 base clipped from V and 5 bases from J, the junction kept 3 bases outside the gene matches. The CDR3 has 13 residues. As DNA, the CDR3 is TGCAGTGCTAGAGCGGACAGGGTATATGGCTACACCTTC. Its protein is CSARADRVYGYTF.

This clonotype was detected only a few times. A much larger clone differs by one base, so this may be a read error. V gene TRBV4-2 combines with J gene TRBJ1-4; tentatively, D is TRBD1 (5 bases). V lost 8 bases and J lost 1, with 17 bases in between. Per germline, CDR1 LGHNA and CDR2 YNFKEQ. CDR3 length equals 16 residues. The CDR3 sequence is CASGPTRQGTNEKLFF. Here the CDR3 DNA reads TGTGCCAGCGGCCCAACCCGGCAGGGAACTAATGAAAAACTGTTTTTT.

The chain couples TRBV7-9 to TRBJ2-5; 8 bases align to TRBD1. The CDR3 totals 16 residues. Germline V CDR1 and CDR2: SEHNR, FQNEAQ (reference sequence). V shed 0 bases, J shed 5 bases, and the junction held 8 bases outside the gene matches. In nucleotides, the CDR3 is TGTGCCAGCAGCTTAGCTAACAGGGGGAGATCTGAGACCCAGTACTTC. The encoded protein is CASSLANRGRSETQYF.

This clonotype was seen only a few times. V and J are TRBV10-3 and TRBJ1-4; D is perhaps TRBD1 (5 bases). Germline CDR1 reads ENHRY; CDR2 reads SYGVKD. CDR3 length: 14 residues. V gave up 11 bases and J gave up 5 bases, with 18 bases separating them. CDR3 loop: CAVRSADTNEKLFF. In DNA form, the CDR3 reads TGTGCCGTCCGATCGGCGGACACCAATGAAAAACTGTTTTTT.

This clonotype was seen just once. CDR3 in amino acids: CATIPGQGVLGEQFF. DNA of the CDR3: TGTGCCACAATTCCGGGACAGGGGGTACTGGGTGAGCAGTTCTTC. The gene calls are TRBV6-1 and TRBJ2-1; the match to TRBD1 covers 11 bases. This CDR3 spans 15 amino acids. CDR1 and CDR2 (germline): MNHNS, SASEGT. V lost 10 bases to trimming and J lost 9 bases; unmatched junction nucleotides: 14.

This clonotype was seen ten or more times. The chain is built from TRBV7-2 and TRBJ2-4; 7 bases line up with TRBD1. This CDR3 contains 14 residues. The junction had 12 bases not matched to a gene; V was cut back by 3 bases and J by 13 bases. Germline V gene sequence: CDR1 SGHTA, CDR2 FQGNSA. The CDR3 loop reads CASSFGTEEREQYF. The CDR3, as DNA: TGTGCCAGCAGCTTTGGGACAGAGGAGAGGGAGCAGTACTTC.

This chain links TRBV6-4 with TRBJ1-6; possible D gene TRBD1, 5 bases. CDR1 and CDR2 from the germline V gene are MRHNA and SNTAGT. The CDR3 contains 15 residues. Deletions cut 4 bases from V and 8 bases from J, with 15 bases between. The CDR3 sequence is CASSVQPGSDSPLHF. In DNA form, the CDR3 reads TGTGCCAGCAGTGTCCAACCAGGGTCGGATTCACCCCTCCACTTT.

This clonotype was detected a few times. The chain joins TRBV28 to TRBJ2-1; D remains unclear. Trimming pared 6 bases from V and 7 bases from J, leaving 16 bases between. This CDR3 has 14 amino acids. Germline CDR1 reads MDHEN; CDR2 reads SYDVKM. CDR3 loop: CASSLGSYLNEQFF. CDR3 sequence (DNA): TGTGCCAGCAGCCTTGGTTCCTACCTTAATGAGCAGTTCTTC.

The gene calls are TRBV29-1 and TRBJ2-7, with 7 bases matching TRBD1. CDR1 is SQVTM, CDR2 ANQGSEA, per germline. V lost 2 bases and J lost 2; bases outside the gene matches: 3. This CDR3 comprises 13 residues. The CDR3 region is CSVERDSPYEQYF. CDR3 DNA: TGCAGCGTTGAAAGGGACAGTCCCTACGAGCAGTACTTC.

The CDR3 reads CASSYSVTGGSYEQYF. The CDR3 nucleotides read TGTGCCAGCAGTTACTCGGTGACAGGGGGCTCCTACGAGCAGTACTTC. The V call is TRBV6-2 or TRBV6-3, the J call TRBJ2-7, with 9 bases identical to TRBD1. The CDR3 has 16 residues. V shed 0 bases, J shed 0 bases, and the junction held 3 bases outside the gene matches. From germline, CDR1 is MNHEY and CDR2 SVGEGT.

This clonotype was counted many times. The J gene is TRBJ2-3, the V gene TRBV20-1; 8 bases fit TRBD2. Germline assignment: CDR1 DFQATT and CDR2 SNEGSKA (reference sequence). The V segment lost 1 base and the J segment 0 bases; nucleotides outside the gene matches: 9. The CDR3 totals 17 residues. CDR3 loop: CSARAALAAPSTDTQYF. As DNA, the CDR3 is TGCAGTGCTAGAGCTGCACTAGCGGCCCCTAGCACAGATACGCAGTATTTT.

The chain recombines TRBV9 with TRBJ2-1; 8 nucleotides line up with TRBD2. Trimming cost V 7 bases and J 8 bases; bases outside gene matches: 8. Germline V gene sequence: CDR1 SGDLS, CDR2 YYNGEE. This CDR3 comprises 13 residues. The CDR3 DNA follows: TGTGCCAGCGGAGAAGCGGGAGTGGATGAGCAGTTCTTC. Its translation is CASGEAGVDEQFF.

This chain connects TRBV9 to TRBJ1-5; D unresolved. CDR1 is SGDLS, CDR2 YYNGEE, per germline. V shed 0 bases and J shed 7 bases, with 8 bases lying between them. CDR3 length equals 13 residues. The CDR3 bases are TGTGCCAGCAGCGTAGATTCAGGCCAGCCCCAGCATTTT. Amino acids: CASSVDSGQPQHF.

J is TRBJ2-1 and V is TRBV12-3 or TRBV12-4; the D gene is possibly TRBD2 (5 bases). The CDR3 extends over 16 amino acids. Trimming shortened V by 2 bases and J by 5 bases, and 16 bases separated the two germline ends. This chain's CDR3 is CASSLLGSVPHNEQFF. The CDR3 DNA follows: TGTGCCAGCAGTTTATTAGGGAGTGTGCCCCACAATGAGCAGTTCTTC.

For this clonotype: A read error may account for a junction end that differs from germline. The genes are TRBV20-1 and TRBJ2-2; no definite D call. The CDR3 has 12 residues. CDR1 DFQATT and CDR2 SNEGSKA come from the germline V gene (reference sequence). CDR3 region: CGASRDSGELFF. CDR3 nucleotides: TGCGGTGCTAGTCGCGACTCCGGGGAGCTGTTTTTT.